A selection of T cell receptor beta chains follows, all from one sample in a study of cytomegalovirus exposure and HLA in healthy donors. The table came from immunoSEQ multiplex PCR; TCRdb's copy has only in-frame clones and leaves some out. Counted here are about 170,000 clones, about 62% occurring once; the ten biggest clones make up 2.5% to 3%. Input material: PBMCs. Receptors originate from a man aged 35 to 55 in good health and CMV-seronegative. Each CDR3 is given with its conserved first and last residue. D genes are given only for firm matches. Clone size is given for some rows only: seen once, a few or many times, or a class if the clone is expanded.

J: TRBJ2-1
size: .
D: TRBD2
V: TRBV2
DNA: TGTGCCAGCAGTATCTCCCCTAGCGGGACGTACAATGAGCAGTTCTTC
CDR3: CASSISPSGTYNEQFF

J: TRBJ2-3
size: .
D: TRBD1
V: TRBV10-3
DNA: TGTGCCATCAGTGAAGGACAGGGGGCTGGAGGGGATACGCAGTATTTT
CDR3: CAISEGQGAGGDTQYF

J: TRBJ2-6
size: few
D: TRBD1
V: TRBV7-2
DNA: TGTGCCAGCAGTTCACAGGGGACCCCTGGGGCCAACGTCCTGACTTTC
CDR3: CASSSQGTPGANVLTF

J: TRBJ1-2
size: few
D: .
V: TRBV18
DNA: TGTGCCAGCTCCCCTACACAGGAATATGGCTACACCTTC
CDR3: CASSPTQEYGYTF

J: TRBJ2-5
size: .
D: TRBD2
V: TRBV6-1
DNA: TGTGCCAGCAGTGCGGGACTAGCGGTGAGAATGGAGACCCAGTACTTC
CDR3: CASSAGLAVRMETQYF

J: TRBJ1-3
size: .
D: .
V: TRBV5-6
DNA: TGTGCCAGCAGCTTCGGCGTCGCTAGCTCTGGAAACACCATATATTTT
CDR3: CASSFGVASSGNTIYF

J: TRBJ1-2
size: .
D: .
V: TRBV7-9
DNA: TGTGCCAGCAGCTTAGTGGAGGGCTACACCTTC
CDR3: CASSLVEGYTF

J: TRBJ2-7
size: .
D: .
V: TRBV6-5
DNA: TGTGCCAGCAGGGGCGGGACTGAAAGCTACGAGCAGTGCTTC
CDR3: CASRGGTESYEQCF

J: TRBJ2-3
size: .
D: TRBD1
V: TRBV29-1
DNA: TGCAGCGTTGAAGACGGACAGGGAACAGATACGCAGTATTTT
CDR3: CSVEDGQGTDTQYF

J: TRBJ2-1
size: .
D: TRBD2
V: TRBV7-3
DNA: TGTGCCAGCAGCTTACTAGCGGGAGGGACCGCTGAGCAGTTCTTC
CDR3: CASSLLAGGTAEQFF

J: TRBJ2-7
size: .
D: TRBD2
V: TRBV5-4
DNA: TGTGCCAGCAGCGAACGACTAGCGGGAGGCTACGAGCAGTACTTC
CDR3: CASSERLAGGYEQYF

J: TRBJ2-3
size: .
D: TRBD1
V: TRBV5-1
DNA: TGCGCCAGCAGCCTCGGGACAGGGGGCGCATATACGCAGTATTTT
CDR3: CASSLGTGGAYTQYF

J: TRBJ2-5
size: few
D: .
V: TRBV13
DNA: TGTGCCAGCAGCCCACTTCCTCAAGAGACCCAGTACTTC
CDR3: CASSPLPQETQYF

J: TRBJ1-5
size: .
D: .
V: TRBV29-1
DNA: TGCAGCGTAGGGGAACAGCCCCAGCATTTT
CDR3: CSVGEQPQHF

J: TRBJ2-7
size: .
D: .
V: TRBV10-3
DNA: TGTGCCATCAGTGAGGGGTTAGGGGTTGTAGACGAGCAGTACTTC
CDR3: CAISEGLGVVDEQYF

J: TRBJ2-1
size: .
D: TRBD1
V: TRBV11-2
DNA: TGTGCCAGCAGCTTCACAGGGGTAGTTAGTGAGCAGTTCTTC
CDR3: CASSFTGVVSEQFF

J: TRBJ1-1
size: .
D: .
V: TRBV7-3
DNA: TGTGCCAGCAGCTTAGACATGAACACTGAAGCTTTCTTT
CDR3: CASSLDMNTEAFF

J: TRBJ2-5
size: .
D: TRBD2
V: TRBV5-4
DNA: TGTGCCAGCAGCTTTGGTACTAGCGGGCAAGAGACCCAGTACTTC
CDR3: CASSFGTSGQETQYF

J: TRBJ2-2
size: few
D: .
V: TRBV11-3
DNA: TGTGCCAGCAGCTTAGGAGAATCCACCGGGGAGCTGTTTTTT
CDR3: CASSLGESTGELFF

J: TRBJ1-5
size: few
D: .
V: TRBV30
DNA: TGTGCCTGGAGTGACGGAGATCAGCCCCAGCATTTT
CDR3: CAWSDGDQPQHF

J: TRBJ1-1
size: .
D: TRBD1
V: TRBV18
DNA: TGTGCCAGCTCACCACAGACAGGGGGCCTGAACACTGAAGCTTTCTTT
CDR3: CASSPQTGGLNTEAFF

J: TRBJ2-3
size: .
D: .
V: TRBV6-1
DNA: TGTGCCAGCAGTGGGGCCCTGAATACGCAGTATTTT
CDR3: CASSGALNTQYF

J: TRBJ2-5
size: .
D: TRBD2
V: TRBV9
DNA: TGTGCCAGCAGCGTAGGTGGGAGGGCGGAGACCCAGTACTTC
CDR3: CASSVGGRAETQYF

J: TRBJ2-1
size: few
D: TRBD1
V: TRBV14
DNA: TGTGCCAGCAGCCAGACAGGGAAAAGCGTCGATGAGCAGTTCTTC
CDR3: CASSQTGKSVDEQFF

J: TRBJ2-7
size: few
D: .
V: TRBV29-1
DNA: TGCAGCGTTGTGGGCAGATACTCCTACGAGCAGTACTTC
CDR3: CSVVGRYSYEQYF

J: TRBJ2-5
size: .
D: .
V: TRBV5-4
DNA: TGTGCCAGCAGCTTGGATATTAGCGTACAAGAGACCCAGTACTTC
CDR3: CASSLDISVQETQYF

J: TRBJ2-5
size: .
D: .
V: TRBV14
DNA: TGTGCCAGCAGCCAAGTCCCAGGGCGAGAGACCCAGTACTTC
CDR3: CASSQVPGRETQYF

J: TRBJ1-1
size: few
D: .
V: TRBV5-4
DNA: TGTGCCAGCAGCGCGAGCCTCGGGGAAGCTTTCTTT
CDR3: CASSASLGEAFF

J: TRBJ2-3
size: .
D: TRBD1
V: TRBV5-4
DNA: TGTGCCAGCGGACTAAAAAACAGGGGGCCAGCAGATACGCAGTATTTT
CDR3: CASGLKNRGPADTQYF

J: TRBJ2-7
size: .
D: .
V: TRBV6-5
DNA: TGTGCCAGCAGCCCCGGGGGTTTTGAAGGGCGAGAGCAGTACTTC
CDR3: CASSPGGFEGREQYF

J: TRBJ1-4
size: .
D: .
V: TRBV30
DNA: TGTGCCTGGAGCAGGGGCGGTGAAAAACTGTTTTTT
CDR3: CAWSRGGEKLFF

J: TRBJ2-1
size: few
D: TRBD2
V: TRBV25-1
DNA: TGTGCCAGCAGTGAAACGAAACTAGCGGGCAGCTCCTACAATGAGCAGTTCTTC
CDR3: CASSETKLAGSSYNEQFF

J: TRBJ1-1
size: few
D: .
V: TRBV9
DNA: TGTGCCAGCAGCGTCCGACCGCAGGAGGGCACTGAAGCTTTCTTT
CDR3: CASSVRPQEGTEAFF

J: TRBJ2-7
size: .
D: TRBD1
V: TRBV5-1
DNA: TGCGCCAGCAGCTTGGAGAAGTGGGGACAGATTCCCTACGAGCAGTACTTC
CDR3: CASSLEKWGQIPYEQYF

J: TRBJ2-3
size: few
D: TRBD2
V: TRBV6-1
DNA: TGTGCCAGCAGTGGGCGGGGGGGGTCAGATACGCAGTATTTT
CDR3: CASSGRGGSDTQYF

J: TRBJ2-5
size: .
D: TRBD2
V: TRBV2
DNA: TGTGCCAGCAGCCGTTGGGACCGTTGGGCAACGGGGGGAGAGCAGTACTTC
CDR3: CASSRWDRWATGGEQYF

J: TRBJ2-7
size: many
D: TRBD2
V: TRBV4-1
DNA: TGCGCCAGCAGCCTAGCGGGACCGACCTACGAGCAGTACTTC
CDR3: CASSLAGPTYEQYF

J: TRBJ1-2
size: .
D: TRBD1
V: TRBV7-7
DNA: TGTGCCAGCAGCCCGGACAGGGACCTCGGTGGCTACACCTTC
CDR3: CASSPDRDLGGYTF

J: TRBJ1-5
size: .
D: .
V: TRBV5-4
DNA: TGTGCCAGCAGCTTAGGCAGGGAGGCCAATCAGCCCCAGCATTTT
CDR3: CASSLGREANQPQHF

J: TRBJ2-7
size: .
D: .
V: TRBV19
DNA: TGTGCCAGTAGCGCCGGGGGAGGCTCCTACGAGCAGTACTTC
CDR3: CASSAGGGSYEQYF

J: TRBJ1-2
size: .
D: .
V: TRBV29-1
DNA: TGCAGCGTTGGGAGTGGAGCTAACTATGGCTACACCTTC
CDR3: CSVGSGANYGYTF

J: TRBJ1-2
size: few
D: TRBD1
V: TRBV19
DNA: TGTGCCAGTAGTATCACAGGGGACCCTGGAGGCTACACCTTC
CDR3: CASSITGDPGGYTF

J: TRBJ2-3
size: few
D: .
V: TRBV5-5
DNA: TGTGCCAGCAGCTTCCAGGGGCGGGCAGATACGCAGTATTTT
CDR3: CASSFQGRADTQYF

J: TRBJ2-7
size: .
D: TRBD1
V: TRBV11-2
DNA: TGTGCCAGCAGCTTGGACAGGAGTTACGAGCAGTACTTC
CDR3: CASSLDRSYEQYF

J: TRBJ2-7
size: few
D: TRBD2
V: TRBV5-4
DNA: TGTGCCAGCAGCTCGACTAGCGAAACCTACGAGCAGTACTTC
CDR3: CASSSTSETYEQYF

J: TRBJ2-6
size: few
D: .
V: TRBV19
DNA: TGTGCCAGTAGTATTACAGGGGCCAACGTCCTGACTTTC
CDR3: CASSITGANVLTF